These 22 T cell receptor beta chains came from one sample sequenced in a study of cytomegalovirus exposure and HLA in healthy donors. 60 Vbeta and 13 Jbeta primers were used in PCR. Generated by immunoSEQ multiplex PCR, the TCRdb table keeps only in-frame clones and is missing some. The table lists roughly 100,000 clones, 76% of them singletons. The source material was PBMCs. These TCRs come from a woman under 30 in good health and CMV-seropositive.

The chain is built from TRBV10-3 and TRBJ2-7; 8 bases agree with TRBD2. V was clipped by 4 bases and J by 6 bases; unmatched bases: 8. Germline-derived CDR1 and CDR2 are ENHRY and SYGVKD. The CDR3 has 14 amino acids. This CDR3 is CAISGGLGPGEQYF. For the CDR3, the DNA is TGTGCCATCAGTGGGGGACTAGGCCCTGGCGAGCAGTACTTC.

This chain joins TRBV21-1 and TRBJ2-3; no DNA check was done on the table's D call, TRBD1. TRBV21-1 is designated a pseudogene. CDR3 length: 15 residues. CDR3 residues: CASSKDSGRGDTQYF. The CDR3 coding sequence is TGTGCCAGCAGCAAGGACTCGGGTAGGGGGGATACGCAGTATTTT.

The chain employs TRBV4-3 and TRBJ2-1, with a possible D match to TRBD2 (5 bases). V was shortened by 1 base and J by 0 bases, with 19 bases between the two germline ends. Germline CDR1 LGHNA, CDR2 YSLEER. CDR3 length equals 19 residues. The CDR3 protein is CASSQVSGLAAGSYNEQFF. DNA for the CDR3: TGCGCCAGCAGCCAAGTTAGTGGACTGGCGGCAGGCTCCTACAATGAGCAGTTCTTC.

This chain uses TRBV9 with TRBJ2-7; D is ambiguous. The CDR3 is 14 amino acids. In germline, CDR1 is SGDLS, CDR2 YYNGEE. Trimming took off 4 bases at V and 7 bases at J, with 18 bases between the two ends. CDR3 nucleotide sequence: TGTGCCAGCAGCCCTGTGGGCTTATCTCCAGAGCAGTACTTC. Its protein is CASSPVGLSPEQYF.

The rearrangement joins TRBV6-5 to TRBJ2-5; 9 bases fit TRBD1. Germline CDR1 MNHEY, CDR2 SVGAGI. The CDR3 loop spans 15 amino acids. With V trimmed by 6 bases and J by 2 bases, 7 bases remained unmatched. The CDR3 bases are TGTGCCAGCAGCTTAAACAGGGGGCGGCAAGAGACCCAGTACTTC. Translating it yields CASSLNRGRQETQYF.

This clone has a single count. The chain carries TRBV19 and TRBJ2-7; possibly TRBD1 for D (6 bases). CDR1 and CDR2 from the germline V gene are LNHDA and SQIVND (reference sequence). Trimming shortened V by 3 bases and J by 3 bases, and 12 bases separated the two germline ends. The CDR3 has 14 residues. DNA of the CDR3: TGTGCCAGTAGTATCAGGGGCGACCTCTACGAGCAGTACTTC. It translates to CASSIRGDLYEQYF. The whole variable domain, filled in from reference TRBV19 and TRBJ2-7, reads DGGITQSPKYLFRKEGQNVTLSCEQNLNHDAMYWYRQDPGQGLRLIYYSQIVNDFQKGDIAEGYSVSREKKESFPLTVTSAQKNPTAFYLCASSIRGDLYEQYFGPGTRLTVT.

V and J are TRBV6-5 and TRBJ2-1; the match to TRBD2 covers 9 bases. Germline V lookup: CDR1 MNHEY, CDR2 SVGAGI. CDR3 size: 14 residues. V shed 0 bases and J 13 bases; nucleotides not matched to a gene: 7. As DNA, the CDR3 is TGTGCCAGCAGTTACTCTGGCGGGAGGGCGAACCAGTTCTTC. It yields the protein CASSYSGGRANQFF.

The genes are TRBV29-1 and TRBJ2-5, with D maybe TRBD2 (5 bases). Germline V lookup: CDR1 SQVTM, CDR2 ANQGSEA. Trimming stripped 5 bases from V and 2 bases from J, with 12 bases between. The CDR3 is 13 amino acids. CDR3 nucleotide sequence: TGCAGCGTTTCAGTGAGGGTACAAGAGACCCAGTACTTC. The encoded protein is CSVSVRVQETQYF.

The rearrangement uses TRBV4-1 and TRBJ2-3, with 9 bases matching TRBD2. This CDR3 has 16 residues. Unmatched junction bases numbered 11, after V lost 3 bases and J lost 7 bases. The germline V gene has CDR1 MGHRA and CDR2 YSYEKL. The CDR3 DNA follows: TGCGCCAGCAGCCAGCCTGGGCTAGCGGGGATTAATACGCAGTATTTT. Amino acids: CASSQPGLAGINTQYF.

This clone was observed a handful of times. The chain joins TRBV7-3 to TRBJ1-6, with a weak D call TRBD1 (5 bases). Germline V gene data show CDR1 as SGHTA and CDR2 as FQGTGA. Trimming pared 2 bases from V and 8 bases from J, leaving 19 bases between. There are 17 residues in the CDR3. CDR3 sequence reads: CASSLDRPGMIDSPLHF. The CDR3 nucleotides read TGTGCCAGCAGCTTAGATCGACCAGGGATGATTGATTCACCCCTCCACTTT.

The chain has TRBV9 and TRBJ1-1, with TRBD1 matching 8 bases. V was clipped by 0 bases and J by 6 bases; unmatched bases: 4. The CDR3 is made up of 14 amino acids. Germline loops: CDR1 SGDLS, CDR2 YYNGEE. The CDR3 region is CASSVGTGSAEAFF. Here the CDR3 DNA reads TGTGCCAGCAGCGTAGGGACAGGGAGCGCTGAAGCTTTCTTT. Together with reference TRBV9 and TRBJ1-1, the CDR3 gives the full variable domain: DSGVTQTPKHLITATGQRVTLRCSPRSGDLSVYWYQQSLDQGLQFLIQYYNGEERAKGNILERFSAQQFPDLHSELNLSSLELGDSALYFCASSVGTGSAEAFFGQGTRLTVV.

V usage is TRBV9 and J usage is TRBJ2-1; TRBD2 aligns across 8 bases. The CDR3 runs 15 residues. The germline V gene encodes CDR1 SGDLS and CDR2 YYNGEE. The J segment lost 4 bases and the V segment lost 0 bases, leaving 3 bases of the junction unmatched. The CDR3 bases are TGTGCCAGCAGCGTAGCGGGAGGGACTTACAATGAGCAGTTCTTC. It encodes CASSVAGGTYNEQFF. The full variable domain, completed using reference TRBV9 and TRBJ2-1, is DSGVTQTPKHLITATGQRVTLRCSPRSGDLSVYWYQQSLDQGLQFLIQYYNGEERAKGNILERFSAQQFPDLHSELNLSSLELGDSALYFCASSVAGGTYNEQFFGPGTRLTVL.

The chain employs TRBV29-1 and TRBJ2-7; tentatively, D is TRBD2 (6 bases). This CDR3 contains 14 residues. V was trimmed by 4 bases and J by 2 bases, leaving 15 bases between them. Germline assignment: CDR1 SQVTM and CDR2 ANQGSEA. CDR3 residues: CSVVGWGVAYEQYF. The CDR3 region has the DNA TGCAGCGTTGTCGGTTGGGGGGTCGCCTACGAGCAGTACTTC.

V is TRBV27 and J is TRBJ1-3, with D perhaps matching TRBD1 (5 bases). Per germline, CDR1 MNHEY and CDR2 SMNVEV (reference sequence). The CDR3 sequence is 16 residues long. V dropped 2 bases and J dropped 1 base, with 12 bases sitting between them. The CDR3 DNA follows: TGTGCCAGCAGTTTACAGGGAAGGCCGTCTGGAAACACCATATATTTT. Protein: CASSLQGRPSGNTIYF.

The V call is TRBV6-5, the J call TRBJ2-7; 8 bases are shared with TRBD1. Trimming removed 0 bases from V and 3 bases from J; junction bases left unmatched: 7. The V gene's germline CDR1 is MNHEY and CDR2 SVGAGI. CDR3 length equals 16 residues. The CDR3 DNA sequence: TGTGCCAGCAGTTACTCGAAAGGACAGGGCATCTACGAGCAGTACTTC. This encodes CASSYSKGQGIYEQYF.

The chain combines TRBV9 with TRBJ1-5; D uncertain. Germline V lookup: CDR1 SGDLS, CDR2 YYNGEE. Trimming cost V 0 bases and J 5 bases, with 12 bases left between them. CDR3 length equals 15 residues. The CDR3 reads CASSVDGERDQPQHF. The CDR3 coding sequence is TGTGCCAGCAGCGTAGATGGCGAACGGGATCAGCCCCAGCATTTT.

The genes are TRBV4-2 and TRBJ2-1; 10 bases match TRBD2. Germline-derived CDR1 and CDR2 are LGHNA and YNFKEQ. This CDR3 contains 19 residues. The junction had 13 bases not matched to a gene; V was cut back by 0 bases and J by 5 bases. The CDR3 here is CASSQEGAGGARADNEQFF. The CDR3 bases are TGTGCCAGCAGCCAAGAAGGAGCGGGAGGGGCAAGAGCGGACAATGAGCAGTTCTTC.

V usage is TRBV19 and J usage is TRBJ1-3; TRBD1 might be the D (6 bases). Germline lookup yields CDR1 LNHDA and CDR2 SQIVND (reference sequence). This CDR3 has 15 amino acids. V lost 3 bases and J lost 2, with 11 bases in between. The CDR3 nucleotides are TGTGCCAGTAGTATTATGACAGGCCCTGGAAACACCATATATTTT. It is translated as CASSIMTGPGNTIYF.

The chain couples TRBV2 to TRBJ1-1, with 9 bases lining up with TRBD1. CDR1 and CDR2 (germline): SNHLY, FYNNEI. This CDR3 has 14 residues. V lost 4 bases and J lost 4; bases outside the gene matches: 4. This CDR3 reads CASSGDRALTEAFF. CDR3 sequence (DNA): TGTGCCAGCAGTGGGGACAGGGCCCTCACTGAAGCTTTCTTT.

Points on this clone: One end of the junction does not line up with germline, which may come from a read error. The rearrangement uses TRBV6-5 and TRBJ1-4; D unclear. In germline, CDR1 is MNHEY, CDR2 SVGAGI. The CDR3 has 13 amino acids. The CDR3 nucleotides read TGTGCCAGCAGGTCCCCGGGGAATGGAAAACTGTTTTTT. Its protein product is CASRSPGNGKLFF.

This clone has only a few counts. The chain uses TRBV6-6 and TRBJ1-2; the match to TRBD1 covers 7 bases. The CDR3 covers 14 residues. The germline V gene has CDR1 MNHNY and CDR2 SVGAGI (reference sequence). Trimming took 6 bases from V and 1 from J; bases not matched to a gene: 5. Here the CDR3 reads CASRQGGGNYGYTF. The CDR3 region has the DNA TGTGCCAGCAGGCAGGGGGGAGGTAACTATGGCTACACCTTC.

The DNA of the CDR3 is TGTGCCAGCAACGGACAGTACTCCTACGAGCAGTACTTC. Its translation: CASNGQYSYEQYF. The chain joins TRBV6-1 to TRBJ2-7; a possible D gene is TRBD1 (6 bases). Germline V gene lookup returns CDR1 MNHNS and CDR2 SASEGT. V gave up 7 bases and J gave up 0 bases, with 10 bases separating them. The CDR3 covers 13 residues.